This T cell receptor (beta chain) originates from a study of blood T cells in healthy people across ages. Sample-barcoded 5' priming and a J-beta primer mix drove a second PCR of roughly 7 to 11 cycles. TCRdb recomputed calls from the 5' RACE reads with MiXCR, one row per CDR3 protein. The table includes approximately 2,000,000 distinct CDR3 sequences, about 39% detected once. The origin of this receptor is a human donor in good health. Material: blood.

The CDR3 reads CAISENSELYEQYF. For the CDR3, the DNA is TGTGCCATCAGTGAGAATAGTGAGCTCTACGAGCAGTACTTC. The chain has TRBV10-3 and TRBJ2-7; D unresolved. This CDR3 is 14 amino acids long. Trimming took 2 bases from V and 3 from J, leaving 11 bases between them. Germline loops: CDR1 ENHRY, CDR2 SYGVKD.